This is a list of T cell receptor beta chains from one sample in a study of response to subunit inactivated influenza vaccine. MiXCR, run by TCRdb on the RT-PCR reads, gives a single entry per CDR3 protein. The table shows 500,000 to 600,000 distinct CDR3 sequences, with 10% to 15% occurring only once. The material was PBMCs from blood, obtained on the day of vaccination. The receptors originated from a man aged 45-65 years who received an inactivated influenza vaccine. Both conserved end residues are part of each CDR3. Size is stated for part of the rows, as once, few or many counts, or as a class when the clone is expanded.

TRBV30	-	TRBJ1-2	CAWSVTGKALYGYTF
TRBV29-1	few	TRBJ2-1	CSVDWSSYNEQFF
TRBV2	-	TRBJ2-1	CARRTVYNEQFF
TRBV3-1	many	TRBJ2-2	CASSQDGGELFF
TRBV13	few	TRBJ1-2	CASSLGLMGNTDF
TRBV4-3	-	TRBJ2-3	CASSQERQGADTQYF
TRBV15	-	TRBJ2-7	CATSQGGLYEQYF
TRBV7-2	few	TRBJ2-1	CASSLGWPSSYNEQFF
TRBV3-1	-	TRBJ1-2	CASSQDHTGTGYTF
TRBV12-3/TRBV12-4	-	TRBJ2-2	CASSYRGEDGELFF
TRBV4-2	-	TRBJ1-2	CASSPRFRGDGYTF
TRBV7-9	few	TRBJ2-1	CASSLARTSSLYNEQFF
TRBV30	-	TRBJ2-2	CARDIGAGTGELFF
TRBV18	-	TRBJ2-7	CASSSPGQGYRQYF
TRBV29-1	many	TRBJ2-1	CSVGGGLAAYNEQFF
TRBV19	-	TRBJ2-1	CASSMVLNNEQFF
TRBV4-3	few	TRBJ1-4	CASSQLSGSFNEKLFF
TRBV11-3	many	TRBJ2-3	CASSHPPSDTQYF
TRBV27	few	TRBJ2-7	CASSLREGWYEQYF
TRBV2	-	TRBJ2-2	CASRLDRATGELFF
TRBV28	-	TRBJ2-7	CVSSSVLGAYEQYF
TRBV12-3/TRBV12-4	-	TRBJ2-1	CASSLRGSLGRNEQFF
TRBV29-1	-	TRBJ1-3	CSVERVSGNTIYF